What follows are 5 T cell receptor beta chains derived from one specimen sequenced in a study of cytomegalovirus exposure and HLA in healthy donors. PCR used 60 Vbeta primers and 13 Jbeta primers. Measured with immunoSEQ multiplex PCR; TCRdb has only the in-frame clones, and not every one. In the table there are about 140,000 clones, 75% to 90% of which are singletons. Sequencing input: PBMCs. All receptors come from a female donor in good health and CMV-seronegative.

The V and J genes are TRBV25-1 and TRBJ1-4; 9 bases agree with TRBD1. In germline, CDR1 is MGHDK, CDR2 SYGVNS. This CDR3 has 14 amino acids. With V trimmed by 6 bases and J by 5 bases, 4 bases remained unmatched. The CDR3 loop is CASRGQGENEKLFF. Here the CDR3 DNA reads TGTGCCAGCAGGGGACAGGGAGAAAATGAAAAACTGTTTTTT. Based on the CDR3 plus reference TRBV25-1 and TRBJ1-4, the full variable domain is EADIYQTPRYLVIGTGKKITLECSQTMGHDKMYWYQQDPGMELHLIHYSYGVNSTEKGDLSSESTVSRIRTEHFPLTLESARPSHTSQYLCASRGQGENEKLFFGSGTQLSVL.

The gene calls are TRBV5-6 and TRBJ1-1; D is undetermined. Trimming left V 0 bases short and J 1 base short, with 7 bases between. CDR1 is SGHDT and CDR2 is YYEEEE in the germline V gene. The CDR3 covers 14 residues. The CDR3 coding sequence is TGTGCCAGCAGCTTGGTGGCCGAGAACACTGAAGCTTTCTTT. It translates to CASSLVAENTEAFF.

The chain has TRBV30 and TRBJ2-7, with 7 bases fitting TRBD1. There are 14 residues in the CDR3. Germline V CDR1 and CDR2: GTSNPN, SVGIG (reference sequence). V lost 5 bases and J lost 0; bases outside the gene matches: 7. The CDR3 DNA reads TGTGCCTGGGCTGGACAGGCGCTCTCCTACGAGCAGTACTTC. Translating gives CAWAGQALSYEQYF. The whole variable domain, filled in from reference TRBV30 and TRBJ2-7, reads SQTIHQWPATLVQPVGSPLSLECTVEGTSNPNLYWYRQAAGRGLQLLFYSVGIGQISSEVPQNLSASRPQDRQFILSSKKLLLSDSGFYLCAWAGQALSYEQYFGPGTRLTVT.

V usage is TRBV19 and J usage is TRBJ2-7; 7 nucleotides line up with TRBD2. CDR3 length: 15 residues. V gave up 7 bases and J gave up 0 bases; unmatched junction bases: 9. The germline V gene has CDR1 LNHDA and CDR2 SQIVND (reference sequence). CDR3: CASKPAGTTSYEQYF. The CDR3 bases are TGTGCCAGTAAACCGGCCGGGACTACCTCCTACGAGCAGTACTTC. The variable domain in full, completed from reference TRBV19 and TRBJ2-7, reads DGGITQSPKYLFRKEGQNVTLSCEQNLNHDAMYWYRQDPGQGLRLIYYSQIVNDFQKGDIAEGYSVSREKKESFPLTVTSAQKNPTAFYLCASKPAGTTSYEQYFGPGTRLTVT.

The V gene is TRBV7-6, the J gene TRBJ2-5; a possible D gene is TRBD1 (5 bases). V lost 1 base and J 8 bases, leaving 8 bases between the germline ends. From germline, CDR1 is SGHVS and CDR2 FNYEAQ. This CDR3 region has 12 residues. The CDR3 DNA reads as TGTGCCAGCAGCTTAGAAGGGGCAACCCAGTACTTC. It specifies CASSLEGATQYF.